The 8 T cell receptor beta chains listed next were all sequenced from one sample in a study of glioma-infiltrating T cells. TCR alpha and beta CDR3 regions were amplified from RNA using iRepertoire nested multiplex PCR. TCRdb reanalysed the multiplex PCR reads using MiXCR and keeps one entry per CDR3 protein. The sample contains approximately 400,000 distinct CDR3 sequences, 41% of which appear only once. Sequenced input: glioma tissue, nonneoplastic brain tissue, or PBMCs (not recorded which). The receptors stem from a human donor with low-grade glioma or glioblastoma, undergoing nonglioma brain surgery, or in good health (not recorded which).

Many counts were recorded for this clonotype. This sequence joins TRBV15 and TRBJ2-7, with no clear D. Germline-derived CDR1 and CDR2 are LNHNV and YYDKDF (reference sequence). Deletions cut 0 bases from V and 5 bases from J, with 8 bases between. The CDR3 sequence is 13 residues long. The CDR3 sequence: CATSRDSAHEQYF. As DNA, the CDR3 is TGTGCCACCAGCAGAGATTCTGCCCACGAGCAGTACTTC.

This clonotype was counted between two and nine times. J is TRBJ2-2 and V is TRBV27; D uncertain. CDR3 length: 15 residues. Deletions cut 0 bases from V and 4 bases from J, with 9 bases between. The germline CDR1 and CDR2 sequences are MNHEY and SMNVEV (reference sequence). The CDR3 is CASSLSGRVTGELFF. The CDR3 DNA reads TGTGCCAGCAGTTTATCGGGAAGGGTCACCGGGGAGCTGTTTTTT.

This sequence joins TRBV6-5 and TRBJ2-7; a weak D match, TRBD1 (7 bases). The CDR3 is 17 amino acids. Trimming left V 0 bases short and J 0 bases short, with 15 bases between. Germline CDR1 MNHEY, CDR2 SVGAGI. In DNA, the CDR3 is TGTGCCAGCAGTTACTCCGTATGGAGGGACAGCTCCTACGAGCAGTACTTC. Translated: CASSYSVWRDSSYEQYF.

This chain uses TRBV3-1 with TRBJ2-1; 7 bases fit TRBD2. The germline CDR1 and CDR2 sequences are LGHDT and YNNKEL (reference sequence). This CDR3 comprises 15 residues. Trimming cost V 3 bases and J 4 bases; bases outside gene matches: 6. CDR3 amino acids: CASSHDAGLYNEQFF. The CDR3 DNA reads TGTGCCAGCAGCCATGATGCGGGACTATACAATGAGCAGTTCTTC.

The chain's CDR3 is CASSLFDTDTQYF. In DNA form, the CDR3 reads TGTGCCAGCAGCCTCTTTGACACAGATACGCAGTATTTT. The chain couples TRBV7-3 to TRBJ2-3; D unclear. Germline V gene data show CDR1 as SGHTA and CDR2 as FQGTGA. CDR3 size: 13 residues. Trimming left V 5 bases short and J 2 bases short, with 8 bases between.

This clonotype was counted only a few times. This clone may be a read error of a much larger clone one base away. The CDR3 ends on some other residue instead of the conserved phenylalanine or tryptophan, so this is likely a read error. V gene TRBV20-1 combines with J gene TRBJ2-1; tentatively, D is TRBD2 (6 bases). V gave up 4 bases and J gave up 7 bases, with 17 bases separating them. The germline CDR1 and CDR2 sequences are DFQATT and SNEGSKA (reference sequence). The CDR3 runs to 14 residues. The CDR3 DNA reads TGCAGTGCTACTCCCCTTGGAGGGGAAAATGAGCAGTTCCTC. Amino acids: CSATPLGGENEQFL.

As regards this clonotype: The junction does not match germline at one end; this may be a read error. This chain uses TRBV7-2 with TRBJ1-1; D is perhaps TRBD1 (5 bases). Per the germline V gene, CDR1 is SGHTA and CDR2 is FQGNSA. The CDR3 sequence is 16 residues long. The CDR3 region has the DNA TGTGCCAGGAGCTTGCAAGGGGCAGCCGTGAACACTGAAGCTTTCTTT. This gives the protein CARSLQGAAVNTEAFF. Combining the CDR3 with reference TRBV7-2 and TRBJ1-1 gives the whole variable domain GAGVSQSPSNKVTEKGKDVELRCDPISGHTALYWYRQSLGQGLEFLIYFQGNSAPDKSGLPSDRFSAERTGGSVSTLTIQRTQQEDSAVYLCARSLQGAAVNTEAFFGQGTRLTVV.

J is TRBJ2-7 and V is TRBV4-1, with D perhaps matching TRBD1 or TRBD2 (5 bases each). The CDR3 is 14 residues long. Germline assignment: CDR1 MGHRA and CDR2 YSYEKL. The V gene lost 4 bases and the J gene lost 0 bases, with 10 bases spanning the gap. Here the CDR3 reads CASSPGRNSYEQYF. The CDR3 DNA reads as TGCGCCAGCAGCCCGGGACGCAACTCCTACGAGCAGTACTTC.